This note documents a single TCR beta chain sequence. Its antigen remains undetermined. No qualities accompany the bases; no much larger clone lies one base away. The immunoSEQ Assay, a bias-controlled multiplex PCR, was used to amplify TCRbeta CDR3 regions from genomic DNA. The paper's data handling went like this. The number of nucleated cells in each sample was estimated by amplification of reference gene primers within the assay. To quantify the absolute abundance of each unique TCRbeta CDR3 rearrangement, sequence reads were collapsed and filtered. Productive Simpson clonality was computed per sample as the square root of Simpson's diversity index over productive rearrangements. This immuneACCESS table, as held by TCRdb, lists in-frame sequences with V and J called but not all clones. Of the missing ones, under half trace to an unresolved V gene in checked studies; the others have no known cause. D and trimming come from the DNA, and the V and J calls and clone size come from that table. Within this sample are about 240,000 clones, with roughly 80% of them counted one time only. Clones ranked in the top ten supply around 3.4% of the sample.

The CDR3 runs 13 amino acids, cysteine and phenylalanine included. Left in the record is the CDR3 DNA by itself, 39 bases read in frame from the first base. V trim: 10 bases; J trim: 2 bases; unmatched bases: 2. Per the germline V gene, ENHRY is the CDR1 and SYGVKD is the CDR2. This sample was taken from a study of blood T cell repertoires in COVID-19 (dated by TCRdb to 2019 to 2021). Regarding the complete study: Samples covering the acute and convalescent phases of COVID-19 were provided by collaborators in the United States, Italy and Spain. Samples came from the ongoing ImmuneRACE study (first 160 participants) plus 1,254 subjects from 6 global collaborators. The repertoires were made available in a free public database intended to serve as a resource for research on the immune response to SARS-CoV-2. Where HLA class I and class II types were available, the types were taken from metadata supplied by the sample provider, not from assay-based typing. A de-identified subject ID, COVID-19 status, age in years and sex were almost always included in the sample metadata. The dataset comprised deeply sampled blood TCRbeta repertoires from subjects exposed to, actively infected with, or recovered from COVID-19. The material from the prospective study consisted of cDNA or gDNA derived from T cells, B-cell-depleted T cells, or PBMCs.

Study-wide conclusions, independent of this receptor: The amount of clinical and demographic metadata varied by source and participant and was provided uncurated.

Each collaborating institution followed its own protocols to collect whole blood in K2EDTA tubes. For TCRbeta analysis, collaborators shipped samples in one of three forms: frozen whole blood, isolated PBMCs, or DNA extracted from either of those sample types. Recombination connected TRBV10-3 to TRBJ2-7, with 13 bases in between that match TRBD2. Sequenced: peripheral blood. This clonotype was sampled from a woman under 30 with acute or convalescent COVID-19. The CDR3 protein: CATGLAGTYEQYF. The nucleotide sequence is TGTGCCACGGGACTAGCGGGAACCTACGAGCAGTACTTC.